The 22 T cell receptor beta chains given below trace back to one sample, sequenced in a study of sequential checkpoint blockade in melanoma (dated by TCRdb to between 2017 and 2020). Libraries were made using the immunoSEQ multiplex PCR assay. TCRdb retrieved this table from immuneACCESS and kept in-frame rearrangements only. Not all clones are present; in checked studies, unresolved V genes account for under half, and no reason is known for the remainder. For this sample there are 25,000 to 35,000 clones; approximately 86% appear just once. Roughly 23% of the sample is held by the ten biggest clonotypes. The treatment or condition label, read with the paper, signifies: randomized to nivolumab then ipilimumab (arm A) or the reverse (arm B). The specimen was CD8+ T cells sorted from blood (inferred from file names), collected from a patient given nivolumab and ipilimumab in sequence. The receptors come from a human donor with melanoma.

The chain joins TRBV7-2 to TRBJ2-7, with 7 bases lining up with TRBD1. From germline, CDR1 is SGHTA and CDR2 FQGNSA. Losses at the gene ends were 0 bases for V and 4 bases for J; bases not matched to a gene: 3. The CDR3 runs 14 residues. The CDR3 loop reads CASSLAGGTYEQYF. The CDR3 nucleotides are TGTGCCAGCAGCTTAGCAGGGGGCACGTACGAGCAGTACTTC.

The chain combines TRBV27 with TRBJ2-1; possible D gene TRBD2, 6 bases. Germline V CDR1 and CDR2: MNHEY, SMNVEV (reference sequence). The V gene lost 6 bases and the J gene lost 7 bases, with 19 bases spanning the gap. This CDR3 contains 15 residues. The CDR3 here is CASSSGTGAGNEQFF. The DNA for the CDR3 is TGTGCCAGCAGCTCCGGGACGGGCGCGGGGAATGAGCAGTTCTTC.

The rearrangement joins TRBV5-4 to TRBJ1-2, with 9 bases lining up with TRBD1. The CDR3 extends over 13 amino acids. The V and J ends lost 5 bases and 4 bases, in that order; junction bases with no gene match: 3. The V gene's germline CDR1 is SGHNT and CDR2 YYREEE (reference sequence). The CDR3 DNA reads as TGTGCCAGCAGTTCACAGGGGGCCTATGGCTACACCTTC. Residues: CASSSQGAYGYTF.

This sequence joins TRBV5-1 and TRBJ1-1; 8 bases are a match to TRBD1. V shed 6 bases, J shed 4 bases, and the junction held 11 bases outside the gene matches. CDR1 and CDR2 (germline): SGHRS, YFSETQ. The CDR3 is 15 amino acids. The CDR3 DNA reads TGCGCCAGCACCCCTGGACAGGGAAGGATCACTGAAGCTTTCTTT. Translating gives CASTPGQGRITEAFF.

V is TRBV27 and J is TRBJ2-2; D is possibly TRBD1 (6 bases). The CDR3 sequence is 14 residues long. Per germline, CDR1 MNHEY and CDR2 SMNVEV (reference sequence). V was cut by 5 bases and J by 6 bases, with 13 bases left in between. The CDR3 DNA reads as TGTGCCAGCAGTCCAGAGGGGGATCCCGGGGAGCTGTTTTTT. The encoded protein is CASSPEGDPGELFF.

CDR3 DNA: TGTGCCAGCAGGTCAGCGGGAGGTTCCTACGAGCAGTACTTC. Translating it yields CASRSAGGSYEQYF. J is TRBJ2-7 and V is TRBV28; TRBD2 matches at 9 bases. Trimming removed 6 bases from V and 1 base from J; junction bases left unmatched: 4. CDR1 is MDHEN and CDR2 is SYDVKM in the germline V gene. The CDR3 sequence is 14 residues long.

This chain joins TRBV27 and TRBJ2-3, with 8 nucleotides matching TRBD1. The germline V gene encodes CDR1 MNHEY and CDR2 SMNVEV (reference sequence). V lost 7 bases, J lost 1 base, and 10 bases stayed unmatched. This CDR3 comprises 16 residues. The DNA for the CDR3 is TGTGCCAGCAAAACTTTCCCGGGACAGGGCACAGATACGCAGTATTTT. Translated, it gives CASKTFPGQGTDTQYF.

The V call is TRBV9, the J call TRBJ2-1; the match to TRBD2 covers 8 bases. The length of the CDR3 is 15 residues. Germline V CDR1 and CDR2: SGDLS, YYNGEE. With 2 bases clipped from V and 4 bases from J, the junction kept 5 bases outside the gene matches. CDR3: CASSVYSGTYNEQFF. The CDR3 region has the DNA TGTGCCAGCAGCGTTTATAGCGGGACTTACAATGAGCAGTTCTTC.

The count of this clone is one. The gene calls are TRBV6-5 and TRBJ1-2, with TRBD1 as a possible D gene (6 bases). CDR1 is MNHEY, CDR2 SVGAGI, per germline. CDR3 size: 16 residues. V gave up 2 bases and J gave up 4 bases, with 17 bases separating them. CDR3 nucleotide sequence: TGTGCCAGCAGTTACGGGGCGGCAGGGGCGCCCTATGGCTACACCTTC. This translates into CASSYGAAGAPYGYTF.

This sequence joins TRBV10-2 and TRBJ2-7; tentative D call: TRBD2 (6 bases). The CDR3 contains 11 residues. V lost 8 bases and J 4 bases, leaving 9 bases between the germline ends. Looked up from germline, CDR1 is WSHSY and CDR2 is SAAADI. CDR3 bases: TGCGCCAGCTCTGGGGGGTACGAGCAGTACTTC. Amino acids: CASSGGYEQYF.

This clone was counted only a few times. V gene TRBV7-9 combines with J gene TRBJ1-2, with TRBD1 matching over 10 bases. Germline CDR1 reads SEHNR; CDR2 reads FQNEAQ (reference sequence). There are 15 residues in the CDR3. After removal of 5 bases from V and 5 bases from J, the junction contained 8 bases not matched to a gene. The CDR3 bases are TGTGCCAGCAGCCCAGGGACAGGGGAGGGGTATGGCTACACCTTC. This encodes CASSPGTGEGYGYTF.

The J gene is TRBJ2-2, the V gene TRBV5-6; a possible D gene is TRBD1 (5 bases). Germline CDR1 and CDR2: SGHDT and YYEEEE. Trimming stripped 3 bases from V and 11 bases from J, with 11 bases between. The CDR3 is made up of 12 amino acids. The chain's CDR3 is CASSSGPLELFF. DNA for the CDR3: TGTGCCAGCAGCTCAGGGCCTCTTGAGCTGTTTTTT.

V usage is TRBV7-2 and J usage is TRBJ1-2; 9 nucleotides line up with TRBD1. The ends lost 0 bases at V and 14 bases at J; junction bases unmatched: 7. Germline V gives CDR1 SGHTA, CDR2 FQGNSA. The CDR3 is made up of 13 amino acids. The CDR3 DNA follows: TGTGCCAGCAGCTTAGCTGGACAGGGGACGTGGACCTTC. The encoded protein is CASSLAGQGTWTF.

V gene TRBV4-3 combines with J gene TRBJ2-1; possibly TRBD1 for D (5 bases). This CDR3 comprises 12 residues. Looked up from germline, CDR1 is LGHNA and CDR2 is YSLEER. The ends were cut back, 4 bases at V and 9 bases at J, with 10 bases in the middle. This CDR3 is CASSPQGIEQFF. The CDR3 coding sequence is TGCGCCAGCAGCCCTCAGGGAATTGAGCAGTTCTTC.

This sequence joins TRBV5-1 and TRBJ2-7; 11 nucleotides line up with TRBD2. The germline CDR1 and CDR2 sequences are SGHRS and YFSETQ. This CDR3 contains 15 residues. J was trimmed by 1 base and V by 2 bases; bases with no gene match: 2. In nucleotides, the CDR3 is TGCGCCAGCAGCTTCACTAGCGGGAGATCCTACGAGCAGTACTTC. Translating it yields CASSFTSGRSYEQYF.

This clone showed up just once. The chain uses TRBV19 and TRBJ1-1; D not certain. V was clipped by 1 base and J by 6 bases, with 6 bases between them. CDR3 length: 12 residues. Germline V gene lookup returns CDR1 LNHDA and CDR2 SQIVND (reference sequence). CDR3 region: CASSIGGSEAFF. The CDR3 coding sequence is TGTGCCAGTAGTATAGGAGGGTCTGAAGCTTTCTTT.

The rearrangement joins TRBV11-2 to TRBJ2-1; the D gene is possibly TRBD2 (6 bases). Deletions cut 6 bases from V and 0 bases from J, with 15 bases between. There are 16 residues in the CDR3. Germline CDR1 and CDR2: SGHAT and FQNNGV. CDR3 nucleotides: TGTGCCAGCAGGGCGGGGCGGGGAGGCTCCTACAATGAGCAGTTCTTC. This encodes CASRAGRGGSYNEQFF.

The chain recombines TRBV7-9 with TRBJ2-7; TRBD2 might be the D (5 bases). CDR1 is SEHNR and CDR2 is FQNEAQ in the germline V gene (reference sequence). V was cut by 1 base and J by 1 base, with 8 bases left in between. There are 14 residues in the CDR3. CDR3 amino acids: CASSLGERSYEQYF. CDR3 in DNA: TGTGCCAGCAGCTTAGGTGAGCGGTCCTACGAGCAGTACTTC.

V is TRBV14 and J is TRBJ2-2; D unresolved. V gave up 0 bases and J gave up 0 bases, with 14 bases separating them. The germline V gene has CDR1 SGHDN and CDR2 FVKESK. The CDR3 runs 18 residues. The CDR3: CASSQEIYGFTNTGELFF. The DNA for the CDR3 is TGTGCCAGCAGCCAAGAGATTTACGGGTTCACGAACACCGGGGAGCTGTTTTTT.

The rearrangement uses TRBV29-1 and TRBJ2-5; possibly TRBD1 for D (7 bases). Germline V gene data show CDR1 as SQVTM and CDR2 as ANQGSEA. Deletions cut 3 bases from V and 5 bases from J, with 16 bases between. The CDR3 loop spans 14 amino acids. Written as DNA, the CDR3 is TGCAGCGTTGAGTACAGGGGAGGTTATGAGACCCAGTACTTC. Its protein is CSVEYRGGYETQYF.

The chain uses TRBV28 and TRBJ2-7, with 10 bases that match TRBD1. The CDR3 consists of 14 residues. Germline assignment: CDR1 MDHEN and CDR2 SYDVKM. V trimming: 5 bases; J trimming: 0 bases; junction bases outside the gene matches: 1. CDR3 bases: TGTGCCAGCAGTAGGACAGGGGGCTCCTACGAGCAGTACTTC. Protein product: CASSRTGGSYEQYF.

The V and J genes are TRBV29-1 and TRBJ1-2, with TRBD1 matching 7 bases. CDR1 is SQVTM and CDR2 is ANQGSEA in the germline V gene. V lost 5 bases, J lost 4 bases, and 10 bases stayed unmatched. This CDR3 has 14 amino acids. This CDR3 reads CSVLPTGKIYGYTF. The CDR3 DNA reads as TGCAGCGTTTTACCGACAGGGAAGATCTATGGCTACACCTTC.